A single sample is the source of the 12 T cell receptor beta chains below, sequenced in a study of T cells in Graves' hyperthyroidism and ophthalmopathy (dated by TCRdb to the late 2010s). Receptor amplification or capture employed multiplex PCR. Sequencing was performed on an Illumina HiSeq 2000. Amplification of TCR beta CDR3 regions was carried out from RNA transcripts. For the first round of RT-PCR on the TCR CDR3, the HTBI primer set was used together with the Qiagen OneStep RT-PCR kit. TCRdb passed the public sequencing reads through fastp at Q25 and MiXCR, retaining productive beta sequences. Rows matching on CDR3 protein sequence are summarized as one entry with the most common DNA and genes. This sample is represented by about 480,000 distinct CDR3 sequences; 20% to 25% of them were singletons. The ten largest make up about half of the sample. The specimen was blood. The receptors here all came from a woman aged 70-85 years with Graves' ophthalmopathy.

This clonotype came up once. The rearrangement uses TRBV12-3 or TRBV12-4 and TRBJ2-1; TRBD2 aligns across 15 bases. J gave up 5 bases and V 3 bases, and 8 bases lay outside the gene matches. The CDR3 covers 18 residues. This CDR3 reads CASSFGTSGRSKDNEQFF. DNA of the CDR3: TGTGCCAGCAGTTTCGGGACTAGCGGGAGGAGTAAGGACAATGAGCAGTTCTTC.

This clonotype has only one observation. The J gene is TRBJ1-2, the V gene TRBV6-2 or TRBV6-3; D is undetermined. Germline assignment: CDR1 MNHEY and CDR2 SVGEGT. The ends were cut back, 5 bases at V and 8 bases at J, with 21 bases in the middle. There are 15 residues in the CDR3. For the CDR3, the DNA is TGTGCCAGCAGTCCTGACATAGGCCGGAGAGGGGGCTACACCTTC. It yields the protein CASSPDIGRRGGYTF.

The chain is built from TRBV5-1 and TRBJ2-7, with 7 bases lining up with TRBD2. The length of the CDR3 is 15 residues. The junction had 8 bases not matched to a gene; V was cut back by 0 bases and J by 5 bases. Germline CDR1 and CDR2: SGHRS and YFSETQ. CDR3 bases: TGCGCCAGCAGCTTGGAGGGGACTATCGGAGACGAGCAGTACTTC. Residues: CASSLEGTIGDEQYF.

This clonotype was seen repeatedly, ten times or more. This chain connects TRBV5-6 to TRBJ2-4, with unresolved D. Germline loops: CDR1 SGHDT, CDR2 YYEEEE. This CDR3 contains 14 residues. The V end lost 4 bases, the J end lost 1 base, and 9 bases lay between the germline ends. The CDR3: CASSVDVAKNIQYF. The CDR3 DNA reads TGTGCCAGCAGCGTGGACGTGGCCAAAAACATTCAGTACTTC.

This clonotype was observed a few times. The J gene is TRBJ1-2, the V gene TRBV7-6; D perhaps matches TRBD1 (6 bases). The CDR3 sequence is 13 residues long. The germline V gene has CDR1 SGHVS and CDR2 FNYEAQ. V was trimmed by 5 bases and J by 8 bases, leaving 15 bases between them. The CDR3, as DNA: TGTGCCAGCAGCGCTACAGGGTTAAACGGCTACACCTTC. It encodes CASSATGLNGYTF.

The rearrangement links TRBV7-9 to TRBJ2-5; D possibly corresponds to TRBD2 (5 bases). The V end lost 7 bases, the J end lost 5 bases, and 14 bases lay between the germline ends. The germline CDR1 and CDR2 sequences are SEHNR and FQNEAQ (reference sequence). This CDR3 spans 13 amino acids. The CDR3 loop is CASNQLVGETQYF. CDR3 DNA sequence: TGTGCCAGCAACCAACTAGTGGGGGAGACCCAGTACTTC.

This clonotype has just a few counts. The chain recombines TRBV20-1 with TRBJ1-1; D remains unclear. CDR1 is DFQATT, CDR2 SNEGSKA, per germline (reference sequence). CDR3 length equals 12 residues. The V gene lost 3 bases and the J gene lost 2 bases, with 7 bases spanning the gap. CDR3 region: CSASSVNTEAFF. Written as DNA, the CDR3 is TGCAGTGCTAGTTCCGTCAACACTGAAGCTTTCTTT.

There are many counts of this clonotype. The chain is built from TRBV2 and TRBJ2-7; 8 bases are a match to TRBD1. Looked up from germline, CDR1 is SNHLY and CDR2 is FYNNEI. Trimming took 2 bases from V and 5 from J; bases not matched to a gene: 5. There are 14 residues in the CDR3. As DNA, the CDR3 is TGTGCCAGCAGTGAACAGGGGGCGAAAAACGAGCAGTACTTC. Amino acids: CASSEQGAKNEQYF.

J is TRBJ2-3 and V is TRBV5-1; 7 nucleotides line up with TRBD2. The trim removed 0 bases at V and 0 bases at J, leaving 4 bases unmatched. The germline V gene has CDR1 SGHRS and CDR2 YFSETQ. This CDR3 has 16 residues. The CDR3 here is CASSLAAGASTDTQYF. The DNA of the CDR3 is TGCGCCAGCAGCTTGGCGGCGGGAGCTAGCACAGATACGCAGTATTTT.

This clonotype was found a few times. This chain joins TRBV9 and TRBJ2-3; 9 bases fit TRBD2. Germline trimming cut 3 bases from V and 3 bases from J; bases unmatched to any gene: 5. The germline gives CDR1 SGDLS, CDR2 YYNGEE. The CDR3 is 15 amino acids. CDR3 amino acids: CASSASGGRTDTQYF. The CDR3 DNA sequence: TGTGCCAGCAGCGCGAGCGGGGGGAGGACAGATACGCAGTATTTT.

This clonotype was seen at least ten times. This chain uses TRBV27 with TRBJ2-1, with D unresolved. The CDR3 covers 13 residues. Germline CDR1 reads MNHEY; CDR2 reads SMNVEV (reference sequence). Trimming took 4 bases from V and 5 from J, leaving 9 bases between them. The CDR3 loop reads CASSSMENNEQFF. CDR3 coding DNA: TGTGCCAGCAGTTCAATGGAGAACAATGAGCAGTTCTTC.

A single count supports this clonotype. CDR3 in DNA: TGTGCCAGTGGGACACTCCACACCGGGGAGCTGTTTTTT. Amino acid sequence: CASGTLHTGELFF. V gene TRBV7-2 combines with J gene TRBJ2-2, with D possibly TRBD1 on 6 matching bases. Germline CDR1 SGHTA, CDR2 FQGNSA. This CDR3 contains 13 residues. Trimming stripped 9 bases from V and 3 bases from J, with 11 bases between.